The following is a T cell receptor beta chain sequence with its context. Its specificity is unknown. This record comes from a study of siplizumab effects on memory and regulatory T cells. The V end lost 3 bases, the J end lost 3 bases, and 14 bases lay between the germline ends. The CDR3 covers 16 residues. Germline V CDR1 and CDR2: MGHDK, SYGVNS. Overall study results and limits: Siplizumab caused a significant drop in alloreactive sequences traceable to unstimulated CD4+ memory cells.

Data came from immunoSEQ multiplex PCR; TCRdb stores just in-frame clones and leaves some out. Of approximately 100,000 clones in the sample, 80% to 95% were seen once. The sample consisted of non-Treg CD4+ T cells sorted from blood. The chain carries TRBV25-1 and TRBJ1-4; weak D call: TRBD1 (5 bases). The clonotype comes from a human donor in good health. The CDR3 DNA reads TGTGCCAGCAGTGAGGCTCGGGGGTTGTCTAATGAAAAACTGTTTTTT. Translated, it gives CASSEARGLSNEKLFF.